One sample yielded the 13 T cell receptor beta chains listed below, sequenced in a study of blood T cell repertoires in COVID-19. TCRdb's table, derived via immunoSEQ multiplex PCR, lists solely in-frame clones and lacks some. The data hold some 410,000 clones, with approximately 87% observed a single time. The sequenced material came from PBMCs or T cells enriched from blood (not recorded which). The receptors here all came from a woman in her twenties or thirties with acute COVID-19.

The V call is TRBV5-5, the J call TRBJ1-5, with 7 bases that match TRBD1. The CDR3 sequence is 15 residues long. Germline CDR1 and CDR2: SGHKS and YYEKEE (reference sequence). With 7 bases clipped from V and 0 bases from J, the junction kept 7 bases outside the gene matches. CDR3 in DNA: TGTGCCAGCGGACGGGACAGTTATAGCAATCAGCCCCAGCATTTT. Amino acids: CASGRDSYSNQPQHF.

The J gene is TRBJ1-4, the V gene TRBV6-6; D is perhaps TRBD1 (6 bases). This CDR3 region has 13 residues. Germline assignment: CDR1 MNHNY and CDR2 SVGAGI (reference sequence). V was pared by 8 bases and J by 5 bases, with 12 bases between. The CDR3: CASEGEWNEKLFF. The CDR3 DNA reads TGTGCCAGCGAGGGGGAATGGAATGAAAAACTGTTTTTT.

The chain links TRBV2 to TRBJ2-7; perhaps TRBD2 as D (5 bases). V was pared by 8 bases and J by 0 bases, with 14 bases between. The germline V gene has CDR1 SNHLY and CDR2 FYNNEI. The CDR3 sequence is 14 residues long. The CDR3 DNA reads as TGTGCCAGCCATCGGGATTCTCCCTCCTACGAGCAGTACTTC. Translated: CASHRDSPSYEQYF. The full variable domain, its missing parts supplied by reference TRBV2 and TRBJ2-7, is EPEVTQTPSHQVTQMGQEVILRCVPISNHLYFYWYRQILGQKVEFLVSFYNNEISEKSEIFDDQFSVERPDGSNFTLKIRSTKLEDSAMYFCASHRDSPSYEQYFGPGTRLTVT.

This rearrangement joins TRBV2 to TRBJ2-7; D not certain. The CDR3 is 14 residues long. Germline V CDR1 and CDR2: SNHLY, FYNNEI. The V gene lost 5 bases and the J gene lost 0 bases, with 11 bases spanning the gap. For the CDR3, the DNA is TGTGCCAGCAGTTACACATCACCCTCCTACGAGCAGTACTTC. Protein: CASSYTSPSYEQYF.

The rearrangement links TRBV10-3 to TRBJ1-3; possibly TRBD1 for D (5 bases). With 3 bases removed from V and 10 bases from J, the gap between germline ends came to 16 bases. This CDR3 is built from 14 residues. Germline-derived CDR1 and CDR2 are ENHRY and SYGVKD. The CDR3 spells CAISDLGANPTIYF. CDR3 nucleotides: TGTGCCATCAGTGATTTAGGGGCAAACCCTACCATATATTTT.

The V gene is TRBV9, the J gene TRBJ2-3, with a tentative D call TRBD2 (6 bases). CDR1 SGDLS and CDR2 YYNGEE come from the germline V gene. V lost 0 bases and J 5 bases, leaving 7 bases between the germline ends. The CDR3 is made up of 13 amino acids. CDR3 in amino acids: CASSVAGLDTQYF. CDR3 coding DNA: TGTGCCAGCAGCGTAGCGGGACTAGATACGCAGTATTTT. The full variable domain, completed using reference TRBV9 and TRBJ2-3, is DSGVTQTPKHLITATGQRVTLRCSPRSGDLSVYWYQQSLDQGLQFLIQYYNGEERAKGNILERFSAQQFPDLHSELNLSSLELGDSALYFCASSVAGLDTQYFGPGTRLTVL.

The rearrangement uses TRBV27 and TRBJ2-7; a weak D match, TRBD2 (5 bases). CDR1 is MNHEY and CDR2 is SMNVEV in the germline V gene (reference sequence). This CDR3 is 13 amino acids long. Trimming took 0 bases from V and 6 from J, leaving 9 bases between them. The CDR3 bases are TGTGCCAGCAGTTTATCAGGTCGGGGCGAGCAGTACTTC. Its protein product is CASSLSGRGEQYF.

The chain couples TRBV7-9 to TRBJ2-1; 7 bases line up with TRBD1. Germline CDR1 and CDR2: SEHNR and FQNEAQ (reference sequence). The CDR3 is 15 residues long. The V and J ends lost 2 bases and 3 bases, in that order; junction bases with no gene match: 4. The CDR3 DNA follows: TGTGCCAGCAGCTTAAGGCAGGGGGTCTACAATGAGCAGTTCTTC. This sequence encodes CASSLRQGVYNEQFF.

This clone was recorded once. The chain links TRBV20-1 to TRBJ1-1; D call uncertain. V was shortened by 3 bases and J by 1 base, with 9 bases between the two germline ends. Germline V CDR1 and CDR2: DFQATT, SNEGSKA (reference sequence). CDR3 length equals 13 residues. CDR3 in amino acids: CSASRQANTEAFF. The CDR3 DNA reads TGCAGTGCTAGTCGCCAGGCGAACACTGAAGCTTTCTTT.

The CDR3 here is CASHRGPYEQYF. The CDR3 nucleotides read TGTGCCAGCCACAGGGGCCCCTACGAGCAGTACTTC. The rearrangement uses TRBV2 and TRBJ2-7; 7 bases are a match to TRBD1. V shed 8 bases, J shed 2 bases, and the junction held 3 bases outside the gene matches. CDR3 size: 12 residues. Germline CDR1 reads SNHLY; CDR2 reads FYNNEI.

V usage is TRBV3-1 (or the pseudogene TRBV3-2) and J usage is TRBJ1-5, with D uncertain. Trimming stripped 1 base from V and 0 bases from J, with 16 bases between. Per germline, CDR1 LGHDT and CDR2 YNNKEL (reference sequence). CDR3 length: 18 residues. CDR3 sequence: CASSQGGVGGYSNQPQHF. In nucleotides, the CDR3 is TGTGCCAGCAGCCAAGGGGGAGTTGGAGGGTATAGCAATCAGCCCCAGCATTTT.

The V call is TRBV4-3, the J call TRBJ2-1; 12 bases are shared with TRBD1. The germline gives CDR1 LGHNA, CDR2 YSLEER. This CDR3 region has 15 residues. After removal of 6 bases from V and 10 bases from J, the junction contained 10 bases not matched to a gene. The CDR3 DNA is TGCGCCAGCAGATCCGCGGGACAGGGGGCAGGGGAGCAGTTCTTC. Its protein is CASRSAGQGAGEQFF.

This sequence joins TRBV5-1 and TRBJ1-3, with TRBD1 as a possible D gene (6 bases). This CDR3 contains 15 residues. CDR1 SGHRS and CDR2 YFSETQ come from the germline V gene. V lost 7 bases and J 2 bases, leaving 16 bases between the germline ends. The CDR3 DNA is TGCGCCAGCGCCTCGGGGGGCGCGCCTGGAAACACCATATATTTT. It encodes CASASGGAPGNTIYF.